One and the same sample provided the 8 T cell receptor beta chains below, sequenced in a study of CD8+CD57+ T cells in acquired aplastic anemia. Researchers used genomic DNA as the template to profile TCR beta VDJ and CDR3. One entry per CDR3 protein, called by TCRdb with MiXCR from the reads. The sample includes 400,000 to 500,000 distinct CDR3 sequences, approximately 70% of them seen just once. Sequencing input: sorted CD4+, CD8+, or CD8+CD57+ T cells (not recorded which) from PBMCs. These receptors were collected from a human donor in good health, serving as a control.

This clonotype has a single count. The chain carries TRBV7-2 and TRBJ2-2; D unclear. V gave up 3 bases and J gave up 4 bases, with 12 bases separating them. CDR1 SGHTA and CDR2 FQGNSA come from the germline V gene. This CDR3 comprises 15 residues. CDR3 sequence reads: CASSFALVSTGELFF. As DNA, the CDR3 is TGTGCCAGCAGCTTTGCACTGGTGTCCACCGGGGAGCTGTTTTTT.

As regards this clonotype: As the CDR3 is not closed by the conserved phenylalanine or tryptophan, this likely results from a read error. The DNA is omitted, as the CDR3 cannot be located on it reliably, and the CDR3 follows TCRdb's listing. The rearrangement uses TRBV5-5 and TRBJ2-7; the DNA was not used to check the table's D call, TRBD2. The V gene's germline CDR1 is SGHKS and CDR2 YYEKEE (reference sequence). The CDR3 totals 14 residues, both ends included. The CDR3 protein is CASSLQQRSHYTFG.

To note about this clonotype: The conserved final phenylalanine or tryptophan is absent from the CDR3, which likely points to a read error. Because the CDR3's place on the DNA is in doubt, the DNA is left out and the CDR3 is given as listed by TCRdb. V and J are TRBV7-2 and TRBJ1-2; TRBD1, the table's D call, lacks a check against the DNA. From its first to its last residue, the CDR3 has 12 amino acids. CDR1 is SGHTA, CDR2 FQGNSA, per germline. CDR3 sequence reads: CASSLRDNAYSL.

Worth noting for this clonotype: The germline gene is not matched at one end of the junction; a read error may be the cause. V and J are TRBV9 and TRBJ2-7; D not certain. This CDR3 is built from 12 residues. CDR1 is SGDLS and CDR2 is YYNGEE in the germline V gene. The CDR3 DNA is TGTGCCAGCAGCGAGCGTGGCTACGAGCCGCACTTC. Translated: CASSERGYEPHF.

In DNA, the CDR3 is TGTGCCAGCACCGTTAGGGAGGCCACACTGAAGCTTTCTACTTTC. Protein product: CASTVREATLKLSTF. This chain joins TRBV7-3 and TRBJ2-6; a possible D gene is TRBD2 (6 bases). This CDR3 is built from 15 residues. V shed 7 bases and J shed 19 bases, with 29 bases lying between them. Looked up from germline, CDR1 is SGHTA and CDR2 is FQGTGA.

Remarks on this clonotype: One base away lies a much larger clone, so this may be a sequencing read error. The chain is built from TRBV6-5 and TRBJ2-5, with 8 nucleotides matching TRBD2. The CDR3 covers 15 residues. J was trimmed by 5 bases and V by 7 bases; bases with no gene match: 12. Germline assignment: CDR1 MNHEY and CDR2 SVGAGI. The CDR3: CASMRGGLPMETQYF. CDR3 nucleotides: TGTGCCAGCATGCGCGGGGGGTTGCCTATGGAGACCCAGTACTTC.

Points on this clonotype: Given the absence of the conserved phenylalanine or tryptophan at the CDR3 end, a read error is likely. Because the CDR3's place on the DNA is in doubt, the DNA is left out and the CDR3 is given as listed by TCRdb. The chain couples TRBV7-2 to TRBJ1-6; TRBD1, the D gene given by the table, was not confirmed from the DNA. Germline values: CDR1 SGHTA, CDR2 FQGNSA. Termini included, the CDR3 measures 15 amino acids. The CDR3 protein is CASSLGVNSDSFFHL.

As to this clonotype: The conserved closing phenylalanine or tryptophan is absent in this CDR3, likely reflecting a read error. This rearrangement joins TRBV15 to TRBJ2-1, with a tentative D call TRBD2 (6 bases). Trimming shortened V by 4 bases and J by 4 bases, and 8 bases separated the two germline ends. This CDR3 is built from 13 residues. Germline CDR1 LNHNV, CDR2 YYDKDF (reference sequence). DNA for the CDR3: TGTGCCACCAGCAACAGCGGGTACAATGAGCAGTTCTCC. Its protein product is CATSNSGYNEQFS.